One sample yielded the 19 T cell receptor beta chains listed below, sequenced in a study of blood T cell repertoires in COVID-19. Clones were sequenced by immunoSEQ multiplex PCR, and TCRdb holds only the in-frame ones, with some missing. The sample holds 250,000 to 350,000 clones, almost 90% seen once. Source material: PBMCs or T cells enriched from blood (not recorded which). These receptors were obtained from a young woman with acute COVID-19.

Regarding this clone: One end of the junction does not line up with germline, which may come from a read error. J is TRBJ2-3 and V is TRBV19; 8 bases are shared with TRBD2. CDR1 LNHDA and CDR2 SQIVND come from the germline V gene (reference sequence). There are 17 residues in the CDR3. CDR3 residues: CASSLEGPGGQADTQYF. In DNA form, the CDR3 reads TGTGCCAGTAGTCTAGAGGGCCCGGGAGGGCAGGCAGATACGCAGTATTTT.

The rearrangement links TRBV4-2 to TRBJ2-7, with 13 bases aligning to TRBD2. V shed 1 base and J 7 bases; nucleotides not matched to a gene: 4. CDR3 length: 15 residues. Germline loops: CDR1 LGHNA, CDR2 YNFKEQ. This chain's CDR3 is CASSQGTSGRSEQYF. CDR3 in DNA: TGTGCCAGCAGCCAAGGGACTAGCGGGAGATCTGAGCAGTACTTC.

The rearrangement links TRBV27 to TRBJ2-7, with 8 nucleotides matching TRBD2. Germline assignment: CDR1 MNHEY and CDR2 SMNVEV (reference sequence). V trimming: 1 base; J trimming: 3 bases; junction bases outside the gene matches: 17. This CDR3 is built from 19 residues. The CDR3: CASSLFSALSGGLVYEQYF. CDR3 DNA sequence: TGTGCCAGCAGTTTATTCTCCGCCCTTTCGGGGGGGCTCGTCTACGAGCAGTACTTC.

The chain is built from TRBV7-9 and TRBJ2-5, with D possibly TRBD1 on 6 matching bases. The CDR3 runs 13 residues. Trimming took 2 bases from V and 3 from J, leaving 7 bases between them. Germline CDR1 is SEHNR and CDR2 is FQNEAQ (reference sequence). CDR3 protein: CASSLWTEETQYF. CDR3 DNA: TGTGCCAGCAGCTTATGGACAGAAGAGACCCAGTACTTC.

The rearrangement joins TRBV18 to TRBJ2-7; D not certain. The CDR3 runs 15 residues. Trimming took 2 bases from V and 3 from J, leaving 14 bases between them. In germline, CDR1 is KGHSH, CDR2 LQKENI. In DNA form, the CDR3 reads TGTGCCAGCTCACCAGTAACTACCGGCTTCTACGAGCAGTACTTC. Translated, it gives CASSPVTTGFYEQYF. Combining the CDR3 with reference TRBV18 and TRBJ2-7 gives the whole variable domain NAGVMQNPRHLVRRRGQEARLRCSPMKGHSHVYWYRQLPEEGLKFMVYLQKENIIDESGMPKERFSAEFPKEGPSILRIQQVVRGDSAAYFCASSPVTTGFYEQYFGPGTRLTVT.

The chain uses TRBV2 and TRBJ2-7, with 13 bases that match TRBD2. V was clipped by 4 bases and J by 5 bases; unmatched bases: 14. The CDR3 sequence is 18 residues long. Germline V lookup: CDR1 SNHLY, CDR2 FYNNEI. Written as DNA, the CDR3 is TGTGCCAGCAGTGTTCGGACAGATACTGGGACTAGCGGGAACGAGCAGTACTTC. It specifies CASSVRTDTGTSGNEQYF. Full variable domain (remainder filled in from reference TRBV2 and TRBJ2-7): EPEVTQTPSHQVTQMGQEVILRCVPISNHLYFYWYRQILGQKVEFLVSFYNNEISEKSEIFDDQFSVERPDGSNFTLKIRSTKLEDSAMYFCASSVRTDTGTSGNEQYFGPGTRLTVT.

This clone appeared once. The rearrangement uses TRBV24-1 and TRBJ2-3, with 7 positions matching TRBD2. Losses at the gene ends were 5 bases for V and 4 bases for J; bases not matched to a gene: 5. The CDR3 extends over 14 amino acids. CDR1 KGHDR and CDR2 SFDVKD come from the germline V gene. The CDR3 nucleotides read TGTGCCACCAGTGGGGGAGGGGTCCCAGATACGCAGTATTTT. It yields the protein CATSGGGVPDTQYF.

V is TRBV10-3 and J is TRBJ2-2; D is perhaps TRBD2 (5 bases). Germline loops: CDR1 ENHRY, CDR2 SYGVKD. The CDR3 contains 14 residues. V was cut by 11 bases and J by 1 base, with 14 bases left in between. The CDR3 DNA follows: TGTGCCGTAAGCGCGCGGGTGAACACCGGGGAGCTGTTTTTT. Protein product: CAVSARVNTGELFF.

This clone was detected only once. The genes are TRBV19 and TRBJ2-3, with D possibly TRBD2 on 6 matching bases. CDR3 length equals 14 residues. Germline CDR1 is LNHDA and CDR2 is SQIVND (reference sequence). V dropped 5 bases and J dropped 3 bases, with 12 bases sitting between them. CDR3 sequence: CASSLRELTDTQYF. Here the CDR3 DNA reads TGTGCCAGTAGTCTTCGGGAGTTGACAGATACGCAGTATTTT.

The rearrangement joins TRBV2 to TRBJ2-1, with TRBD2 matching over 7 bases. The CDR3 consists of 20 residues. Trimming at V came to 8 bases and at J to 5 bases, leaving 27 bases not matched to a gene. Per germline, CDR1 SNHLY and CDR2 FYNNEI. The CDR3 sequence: CASSISSGSAGGRLNNEQFF. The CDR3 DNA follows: TGTGCCAGCTCCATAAGCTCAGGGTCGGCTGGCGGGAGACTCAACAATGAGCAGTTCTTC.

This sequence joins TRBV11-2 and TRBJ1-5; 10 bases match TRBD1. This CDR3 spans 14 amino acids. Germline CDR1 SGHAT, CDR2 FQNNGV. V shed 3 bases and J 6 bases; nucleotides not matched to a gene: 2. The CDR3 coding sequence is TGTGCCAGCAGCTTGACAGGGGGCGGTCAGCCCCAGCATTTT. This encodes CASSLTGGGQPQHF.

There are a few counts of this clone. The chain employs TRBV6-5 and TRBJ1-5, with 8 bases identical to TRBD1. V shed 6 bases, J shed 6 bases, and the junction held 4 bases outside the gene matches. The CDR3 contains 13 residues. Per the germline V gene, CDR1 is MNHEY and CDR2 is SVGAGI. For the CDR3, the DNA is TGTGCCAGCAGGGACAGGGAGGGTCAGCCCCAGCATTTT. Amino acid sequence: CASRDREGQPQHF.

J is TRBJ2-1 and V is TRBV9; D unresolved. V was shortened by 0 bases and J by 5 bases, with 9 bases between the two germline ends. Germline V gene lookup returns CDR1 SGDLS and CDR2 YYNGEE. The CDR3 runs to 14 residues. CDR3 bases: TGTGCCAGCAGCGTAGAACCCCAGAACAATGAGCAGTTCTTC. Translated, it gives CASSVEPQNNEQFF. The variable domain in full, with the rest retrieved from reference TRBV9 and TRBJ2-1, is DSGVTQTPKHLITATGQRVTLRCSPRSGDLSVYWYQQSLDQGLQFLIQYYNGEERAKGNILERFSAQQFPDLHSELNLSSLELGDSALYFCASSVEPQNNEQFFGPGTRLTVL.

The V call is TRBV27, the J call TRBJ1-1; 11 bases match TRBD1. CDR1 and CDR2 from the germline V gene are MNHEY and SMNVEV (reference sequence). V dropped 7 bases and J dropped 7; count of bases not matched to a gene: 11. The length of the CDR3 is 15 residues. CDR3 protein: CASKREDRGLGEAFF. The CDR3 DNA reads TGTGCCAGCAAAAGGGAGGACAGGGGGCTGGGTGAAGCTTTCTTT.

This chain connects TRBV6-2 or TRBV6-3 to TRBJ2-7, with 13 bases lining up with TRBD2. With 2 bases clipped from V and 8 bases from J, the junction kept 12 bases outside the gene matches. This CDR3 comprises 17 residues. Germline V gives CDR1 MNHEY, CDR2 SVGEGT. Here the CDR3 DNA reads TGTGCCAGCAGTTACCATAAGACCGGGACTAGCGGGACAAAGCAGTACTTC. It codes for CASSYHKTGTSGTKQYF.

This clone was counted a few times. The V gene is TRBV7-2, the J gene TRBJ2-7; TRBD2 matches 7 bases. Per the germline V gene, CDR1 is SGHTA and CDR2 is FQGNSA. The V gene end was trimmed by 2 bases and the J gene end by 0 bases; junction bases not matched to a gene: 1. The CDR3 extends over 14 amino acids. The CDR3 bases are TGTGCCAGCAGCTTATGGGGGGGCTCCTACGAGCAGTACTTC. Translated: CASSLWGGSYEQYF. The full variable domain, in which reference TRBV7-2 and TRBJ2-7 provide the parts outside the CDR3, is GAGVSQSPSNKVTEKGKDVELRCDPISGHTALYWYRQSLGQGLEFLIYFQGNSAPDKSGLPSDRFSAERTGGSVSTLTIQRTQQEDSAVYLCASSLWGGSYEQYFGPGTRLTVT.

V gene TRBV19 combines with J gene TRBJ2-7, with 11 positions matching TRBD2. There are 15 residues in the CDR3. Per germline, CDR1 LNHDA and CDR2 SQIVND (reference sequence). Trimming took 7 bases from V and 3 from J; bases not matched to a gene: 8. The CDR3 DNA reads TGTGCCAGTAACTCTCCGGGACTAGCGGTCTACGAGCAGTACTTC. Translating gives CASNSPGLAVYEQYF.

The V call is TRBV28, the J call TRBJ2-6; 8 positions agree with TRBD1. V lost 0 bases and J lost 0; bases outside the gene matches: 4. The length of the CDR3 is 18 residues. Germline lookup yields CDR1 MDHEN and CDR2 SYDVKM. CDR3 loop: CASSLWTGASSGANVLTF. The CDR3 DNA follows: TGTGCCAGCAGTTTATGGACAGGGGCCTCCTCTGGGGCCAACGTCCTGACTTTC.

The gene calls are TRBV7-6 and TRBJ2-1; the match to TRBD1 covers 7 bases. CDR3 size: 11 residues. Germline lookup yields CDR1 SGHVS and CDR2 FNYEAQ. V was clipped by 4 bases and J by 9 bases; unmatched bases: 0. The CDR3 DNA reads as TGTGCCAGCAGCTCAGGGGGTGAGCAGTTCTTC. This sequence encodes CASSSGGEQFF.